One sample yielded the 8 T cell receptor beta chains listed below, sequenced in a study of CD8+CD57+ T cells in acquired aplastic anemia. TCR beta VDJ and CDR3 profiles were obtained from a genomic DNA template. TCRdb redid the calling of the reads with MiXCR, one entry per CDR3 protein. The sample lists about 110,000 distinct CDR3 sequences; less than 65% were seen once. Input material: sorted CD4+, CD8+, or CD8+CD57+ T cells (not recorded which) from PBMCs. The receptors derive from a human donor in good health, serving as a control.

This chain's CDR3 is CASEGAGTGSPLHF. The CDR3 coding sequence is TGTGCCAGCGAGGGAGCAGGGACCGGTTCACCCCTCCACTTT. The rearrangement links TRBV2 to TRBJ1-6; the D gene is possibly TRBD1 (5 bases). V shed 8 bases and J shed 9 bases, with 17 bases lying between them. This CDR3 is 14 amino acids long. The germline V gene has CDR1 SNHLY and CDR2 FYNNEI.

This clonotype was detected ten times or more. The CDR3 sequence is CASTRDNEETQYF. The CDR3 DNA sequence: TGTGCCAGCACTCGGGACAATGAAGAGACCCAGTACTTC. This chain uses TRBV6-2 or TRBV6-3 with TRBJ2-5, with D perhaps TRBD1 (6 bases). The CDR3 extends over 13 amino acids. The V gene lost 7 bases and the J gene lost 3 bases, with 12 bases spanning the gap. From germline, CDR1 is MNHEY and CDR2 SVGEGT.

This clonotype was detected ten times or more. The chain carries TRBV9 and TRBJ2-2; 7 positions match TRBD2. This CDR3 is 16 amino acids long. Germline-derived CDR1 and CDR2 are SGDLS and YYNGEE. Trimming removed 0 bases from V and 5 bases from J; junction bases left unmatched: 7. Here the CDR3 DNA reads TGTGCCAGCAGCGTAGTTGGGGGGGGACCAACCGGGGAGCTGTTTTTT. Protein product: CASSVVGGGPTGELFF.

CDR3 amino acids: CASSPDGHSGNTIYF. CDR3 nucleotide sequence: TGTGCCAGCAGCCCGGACGGGCACTCTGGAAACACCATATATTTT. V usage is TRBV9 and J usage is TRBJ1-3, with D hard to call. Trimming left V 4 bases short and J 0 bases short, with 11 bases between. CDR1 SGDLS and CDR2 YYNGEE come from the germline V gene. This CDR3 has 15 residues.

This clonotype was seen a few times. The chain is built from TRBV25-1 and TRBJ1-2, with D possibly being TRBD1 (6 bases). CDR3 length equals 14 residues. CDR1 and CDR2 from the germline V gene are MGHDK and SYGVNS. Trimming cost V 8 bases and J 7 bases, with 20 bases left between them. The CDR3 loop is CASGEADRLAGYTF. In DNA, the CDR3 is TGTGCCAGCGGGGAAGCCGACAGGTTGGCTGGCTACACCTTC.

This clonotype was counted at least ten times. The V call is TRBV19, the J call TRBJ2-6; the D is unclear. This CDR3 is built from 18 residues. V was trimmed by 2 bases and J by 3 bases, leaving 17 bases between them. CDR1 is LNHDA and CDR2 is SQIVND in the germline V gene (reference sequence). DNA for the CDR3: TGTGCCAGTAGTATAATTGGCATTCAGGCCTATGGGGCCAACGTCCTGACTTTC. Its protein product is CASSIIGIQAYGANVLTF.

The chain uses TRBV29-1 and TRBJ2-3; D call uncertain. The germline V gene encodes CDR1 SQVTM and CDR2 ANQGSEA. The CDR3 runs 13 residues. The V end was cut by 7 bases, the J end by 1 base, with 12 bases between. CDR3: CSASGLGTDTQYF. The CDR3 DNA reads TGCAGCGCCTCCGGATTAGGCACAGATACGCAGTATTTT.

This clonotype was seen many times. This chain joins TRBV7-8 and TRBJ2-5; D not certain. Looked up from germline, CDR1 is SGHVS and CDR2 is FQNEAQ. V was trimmed by 3 bases and J by 3 bases, leaving 11 bases between them. The CDR3 runs to 14 residues. In DNA, the CDR3 is TGTGCCAGCAGCTTCCAATTTGGGGAAGAGACCCAGTACTTC. Its translation: CASSFQFGEETQYF.